The entry below gives a single T cell receptor beta chain sequence along with its context. As yet, its antigen is unknown. This sample is drawn from a study of cytomegalovirus exposure and HLA in healthy donors. This CDR3 is built from 15 residues. Germline CDR1 is MDHEN and CDR2 is SYDVKM. The V and J ends lost 2 bases and 1 base, in that order; junction bases with no gene match: 0. The PCR made use of 60 Vbeta and 13 Jbeta primers. Profiled with immunoSEQ multiplex PCR; TCRdb holds only in-frame clones, not every one. The sample records around 99,000 clones, over 75% being singletons. Study conclusions and caveats: A few chains linked to CMV were shown in vitro to be specific for CMV antigens. At a 0.05 false discovery rate, a later analysis found approximately 15,000 TCR beta sequences to be associated with HLA alleles.

The receptor comes from a man aged 45-65 years in good health and CMV-seropositive. Sequenced: PBMCs. The chain combines TRBV28 with TRBJ1-5; 9 bases align to TRBD1. This CDR3 is CASSLGTGSNQPQHF. For the CDR3, the DNA is TGTGCCAGCAGTTTAGGGACAGGGAGCAATCAGCCCCAGCATTTT. Full variable domain (remainder filled in from reference TRBV28 and TRBJ1-5): DVKVTQSSRYLVKRTGEKVFLECVQDMDHENMFWYRQDPGLGLRLIYFSYDVKMKEKGDIPEGYSVSREKKERFSLILESASTNQTSMYLCASSLGTGSNQPQHFGDGTRLSIL.